This TCR beta chain was documented in a study of control samples from healthy donors and cancer patients. Sequencing was performed with immunoSEQ multiplex PCR; in TCRdb, only in-frame clones are kept and a portion is missing. The sample has 190,000 or so clones, 85% to 95% seen once. This clone was counted a single time. The sequence was obtained from a man between 18 and 29 years old in good health. Sequencing was carried out using blood.

For the CDR3, the DNA is TGCGCCAGCAGCCAAGGCCTTGGTAGCGGGGGTAACACCGGGGAGCTGTTTTTT. Its protein product is CASSQGLGSGGNTGELFF. The chain is built from TRBV4-1 and TRBJ2-2; 9 nucleotides match TRBD2. This CDR3 region has 18 residues. V gave up 1 base and J gave up 2 bases; unmatched junction bases: 8. Germline CDR1 and CDR2: MGHRA and YSYEKL.